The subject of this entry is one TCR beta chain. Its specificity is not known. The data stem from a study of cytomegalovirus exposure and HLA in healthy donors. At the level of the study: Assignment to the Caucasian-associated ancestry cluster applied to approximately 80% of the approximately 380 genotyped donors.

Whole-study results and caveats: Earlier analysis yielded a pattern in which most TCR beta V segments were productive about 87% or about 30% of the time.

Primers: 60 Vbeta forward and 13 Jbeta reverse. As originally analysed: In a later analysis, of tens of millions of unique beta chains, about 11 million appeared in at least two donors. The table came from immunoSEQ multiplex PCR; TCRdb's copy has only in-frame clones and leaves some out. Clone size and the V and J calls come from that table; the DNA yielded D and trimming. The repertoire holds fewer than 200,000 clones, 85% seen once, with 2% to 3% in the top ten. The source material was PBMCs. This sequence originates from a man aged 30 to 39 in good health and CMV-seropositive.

The CDR3 loop is CATTVTGGSYEQYV. The CDR3 DNA reads as TGTGCCACTACCGTGACAGGGGGTTCCTACGAGCAGTACGTC. The chain joins TRBV28 to TRBJ2-7; 9 bases are shared with TRBD1. The germline V gene encodes CDR1 MDHEN and CDR2 SYDVKM. This CDR3 spans 14 amino acids. V shed 10 bases, J shed 1 base, and the junction held 8 bases outside the gene matches.